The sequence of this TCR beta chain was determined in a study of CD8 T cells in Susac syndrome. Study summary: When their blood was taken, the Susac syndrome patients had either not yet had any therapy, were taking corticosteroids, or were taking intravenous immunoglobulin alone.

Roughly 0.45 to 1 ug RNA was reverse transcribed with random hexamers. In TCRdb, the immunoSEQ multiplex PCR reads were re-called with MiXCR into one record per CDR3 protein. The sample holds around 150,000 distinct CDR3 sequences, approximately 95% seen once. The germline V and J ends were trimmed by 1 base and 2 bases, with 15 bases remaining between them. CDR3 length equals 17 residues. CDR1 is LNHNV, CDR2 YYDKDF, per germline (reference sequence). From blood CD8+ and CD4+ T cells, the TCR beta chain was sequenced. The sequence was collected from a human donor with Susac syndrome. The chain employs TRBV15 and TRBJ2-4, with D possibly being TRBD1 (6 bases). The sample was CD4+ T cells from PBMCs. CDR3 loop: CATSRVTGPLTKNIQYF. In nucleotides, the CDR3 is TGTGCCACCAGCAGAGTGACAGGACCCCTGACCAAAAACATTCAGTACTTC.